The 20 T cell receptor beta chains reported below all come from one sample, sequenced in a study of cytomegalovirus exposure and HLA in healthy donors. Both 60 Vbeta primers and 13 Jbeta primers went into the PCR. TCRdb keeps only in-frame clones here, not all; method: immunoSEQ multiplex PCR. The sample includes around 180,000 clones, approximately 71% of them seen just once. The sequenced sample was PBMCs. The receptors stem from a girl aged 10-17 years in good health and CMV-seronegative.

A remark on this clone: Other DNA sequences in this specimen translate into the identical CDR3. This chain uses TRBV27 with TRBJ2-3; D gene uncertain. V was pared by 5 bases and J by 2 bases, with 5 bases between. Germline V gene sequence: CDR1 MNHEY, CDR2 SMNVEV (reference sequence). CDR3 length equals 12 residues. CDR3 amino acids: CASSPSTDTQYF. Written as DNA, the CDR3 is TGTGCCAGCAGTCCCTCCACAGATACGCAGTATTTT.

This chain links TRBV7-2 with TRBJ1-5; 8 bases match TRBD1. V shed 3 bases and J 6 bases; nucleotides not matched to a gene: 13. CDR3 length: 17 amino acids. Germline-derived CDR1 and CDR2 are SGHTA and FQGNSA. CDR3 in amino acids: CASSFDPAGQGSQPQHF. The CDR3 DNA sequence: TGTGCCAGCAGCTTCGATCCGGCAGGACAGGGAAGTCAGCCCCAGCATTTT.

The chain combines TRBV27 with TRBJ1-5, with a weak D call TRBD1 (5 bases). The CDR3 runs 14 residues. Trimming removed 4 bases from V and 5 bases from J, with 12 bases in between. Germline CDR1 reads MNHEY; CDR2 reads SMNVEV (reference sequence). The CDR3 coding sequence is TGTGCCAGCAGTTCCGACAGCGGGTATCAGCCCCAGCATTTT. Translated: CASSSDSGYQPQHF.

This clone was detected only a few times. The chain recombines TRBV7-3 with TRBJ2-3; tentative D call: TRBD2 (6 bases). From germline, CDR1 is SGHTA and CDR2 FQGTGA. The ends were cut back, 2 bases at V and 8 bases at J, with 17 bases in the middle. The length of the CDR3 is 15 residues. The DNA of the CDR3 is TGTGCCAGCAGCTTATCCCCCTCCCCCGGGGGTACGCAGTATTTT. Translation gives CASSLSPSPGGTQYF.

Only a few counts were recorded for this clone. The chain joins TRBV4-1 to TRBJ2-3; the match to TRBD1 covers 10 bases. Trimming took 1 base from V and 1 from J; bases not matched to a gene: 5. The CDR3 spans 17 residues. Germline assignment: CDR1 MGHRA and CDR2 YSYEKL. The CDR3 sequence is CASSQGFGTGGTDTQYF. The DNA of the CDR3 is TGCGCCAGCAGCCAAGGGTTCGGGACAGGGGGCACAGATACGCAGTATTTT.

The chain carries TRBV7-9 and TRBJ2-1; D is undetermined. Per germline, CDR1 SEHNR and CDR2 FQNEAQ (reference sequence). The CDR3 is 12 residues long. Between the trimmed V and J ends, which lost 5 bases and 13 bases, there was a span of 15 bases. The CDR3 spells CASSPDGSLQFF. The CDR3 DNA sequence: TGTGCCAGCAGCCCCGATGGCTCCCTTCAGTTCTTC. The entire variable domain, with the rest obtained from reference TRBV7-9 and TRBJ2-1, is as follows: DTGVSQNPRHKITKRGQNVTFRCDPISEHNRLYWYRQTLGQGPEFLTYFQNEAQLEKSRLLSDRFSAERPKGSFSTLEIQRTEQGDSAMYLCASSPDGSLQFFGPGTRLTVL.

This clone showed up just a few times. The chain is built from TRBV5-6 and TRBJ1-6, with D perhaps TRBD1 (5 bases). The CDR3 consists of 14 residues. Trimming pared 4 bases from V and 9 bases from J, leaving 14 bases between. Germline CDR1 SGHDT, CDR2 YYEEEE. This chain's CDR3 is CASSLRTSPSPLHF. The DNA for the CDR3 is TGTGCCAGCAGCCTAAGGACATCTCCTTCACCCCTCCACTTT.

The chain has TRBV4-2 and TRBJ2-7; 9 nucleotides agree with TRBD1. Germline V lookup: CDR1 LGHNA, CDR2 YNFKEQ. With V trimmed by 0 bases and J by 4 bases, 7 bases remained unmatched. The CDR3 length is 16 residues. CDR3 sequence: CASSQDEGQGGYEQYF. The CDR3 bases are TGTGCCAGCAGCCAAGATGAGGGACAGGGTGGGTACGAGCAGTACTTC.

This chain connects TRBV6-5 to TRBJ1-6, with a weak D call TRBD1 (6 bases). The CDR3 runs to 12 residues. Germline V gene sequence: CDR1 MNHEY, CDR2 SVGAGI. The V gene lost 10 bases and the J gene lost 8 bases, with 12 bases spanning the gap. In DNA, the CDR3 is TGTGCCACCCAGGGGAATCATTCACCCCTCCACTTT. Translation gives CATQGNHSPLHF.

Only a few counts were recorded for this clone. The DNA for the CDR3 is TGTGCCAGTAGTTTGGGACAGACGAATTCACCCCTCCACTTT. It specifies CASSLGQTNSPLHF. The chain employs TRBV19 and TRBJ1-6; 7 nucleotides align to TRBD1. V was clipped by 5 bases and J by 7 bases; unmatched bases: 5. The V gene's germline CDR1 is LNHDA and CDR2 SQIVND (reference sequence). The CDR3 covers 14 residues.

The V call is TRBV5-1, the J call TRBJ1-1, with 8 bases matching TRBD1. Germline V gene lookup returns CDR1 SGHRS and CDR2 YFSETQ. V was pared by 4 bases and J by 4 bases, with 12 bases of the junction left unmatched. The CDR3 length is 16 residues. In DNA, the CDR3 is TGCGCCAGCAGCGGGCCAGAAGGACAGGGAGGCACTGAAGCTTTCTTT. It specifies CASSGPEGQGGTEAFF.

The chain has TRBV6-1 and TRBJ1-6; no clear D gene. CDR3 length: 14 residues. Germline assignment: CDR1 MNHNS and CDR2 SASEGT. Trimming pared 5 bases from V and 14 bases from J, leaving 19 bases between. CDR3 DNA: TGTGCCAGCAGTCTGCCGGCCCGGGGTTTGGCCCTCCACTTT. Translating gives CASSLPARGLALHF.

The J gene is TRBJ1-3, the V gene TRBV4-1, with no clear D. Germline lookup yields CDR1 MGHRA and CDR2 YSYEKL. CDR3 length: 15 residues. V gave up 1 base and J gave up 2 bases, with 9 bases separating them. In DNA, the CDR3 is TGCGCCAGCAGCCAAGTTTGGGAGGCTGGAAACACCATATATTTT. Translating it yields CASSQVWEAGNTIYF.

The CDR3 bases are TGTGCCAGCAGCTTAGAATCAGGCGTGATTTATTCACCCCTCCACTTT. This encodes CASSLESGVIYSPLHF. This chain links TRBV11-2 with TRBJ1-6; D remains ambiguous. V gave up 0 bases and J gave up 8 bases, with 14 bases separating them. The CDR3 length is 16 residues. Germline V gene sequence: CDR1 SGHAT, CDR2 FQNNGV. Filled out from reference TRBV11-2 and TRBJ1-6, the complete variable domain reads EAGVAQSPRYKIIEKRQSVAFWCNPISGHATLYWYQQILGQGPKLLIQFQNNGVVDDSQLPKDRFSAERLKGVDSTLKIQPAKLEDSAVYLCASSLESGVIYSPLHFGNGTRLTVT.

This clone was found a few times. The genes are TRBV10-3 and TRBJ1-6, with 10 positions matching TRBD1. V gave up 8 bases and J gave up 9 bases; unmatched junction bases: 4. CDR1 is ENHRY and CDR2 is SYGVKD in the germline V gene. This CDR3 spans 13 amino acids. CDR3 sequence (DNA): TGTGCCATCCGGACAGGGGGAGGTTCACCCCTCCACTTT. It yields the protein CAIRTGGGSPLHF.

This rearrangement joins TRBV1 to TRBJ2-6; the table names TRBD1, a call not compared with the DNA. TRBV1 is annotated as a pseudogene. The CDR3 contains 16 residues. The CDR3 DNA follows: TGCACCAGCAGCCAAGGTGGGGCGCTGAACGCCAACGTCCTGACTTTC. Protein product: CTSSQGGALNANVLTF.

A few counts support this clone. The chain is built from TRBV9 and TRBJ1-2; 7 positions agree with TRBD1. J lost 3 bases, V lost 4 bases, and 9 bases had no gene match. Germline CDR1 is SGDLS and CDR2 is YYNGEE. The CDR3 contains 15 residues. CDR3: CASSPLGGLYYGYTF. The CDR3 DNA reads as TGTGCCAGCAGCCCCCTAGGGGGCCTGTACTATGGCTACACCTTC.

V and J are TRBV7-8 and TRBJ1-4, with 7 bases fitting TRBD1. The CDR3 sequence is 15 residues long. The germline V gene has CDR1 SGHVS and CDR2 FQNEAQ. Trimming took 6 bases from V and 3 from J; bases not matched to a gene: 7. The CDR3, as DNA: TGTGCCAGCAGTCCCCAGGGGGGTCCTAATGAAAAACTGTTTTTT. Translating gives CASSPQGGPNEKLFF.

The genes are TRBV5-1 and TRBJ2-7; 13 nucleotides agree with TRBD2. CDR1 is SGHRS and CDR2 is YFSETQ in the germline V gene. V trimming: 2 bases; J trimming: 7 bases; junction bases outside the gene matches: 3. The CDR3 totals 14 residues. CDR3: CASSLGLAGEEQYF. The CDR3 nucleotides read TGCGCCAGCAGCTTAGGACTAGCGGGGGAAGAGCAGTACTTC.

The rearrangement uses TRBV12-5 and TRBJ1-5; D is possibly TRBD1 (5 bases). The CDR3 totals 14 residues. The germline CDR1 and CDR2 sequences are LGHNT and FRNRAP. Trimming stripped 4 bases from V and 5 bases from J, with 12 bases between. CDR3 DNA sequence: TGTGCTAGTGGTTGGGGTGGGGCAGATCAGCCCCAGCATTTT. Encoded protein: CASGWGGADQPQHF.